A selection of T cell receptor beta chains follows, all from one sample in a study of T cell changes during pregnancy in multiple sclerosis. Clones were read by immunoSEQ multiplex PCR, and TCRdb kept only the in-frame ones, dropping some. In the table there are tens of thousands of clones, 90% to 95% of which are singletons. Sequenced material: CD8+ T cells from peripheral blood mononuclear cells, taken in the second trimester of pregnancy. The receptors come from a female donor with multiple sclerosis, enrolled in a pregnancy study. Each CDR3 is given with its conserved first and last residue. Fields, in order: J gene, V gene, CDR3 protein.

TRBJ1-2	TRBV5-6	CASSLGSRSFFYGYTF
TRBJ1-1	TRBV27	CASSFNVNTEAFF
TRBJ1-2	TRBV19	CASSTGQGNYGYTF
TRBJ1-1	TRBV29-1	CSVPSGTEAFF
TRBJ2-2	TRBV4-3	CASSQDLGAAGELFF
TRBJ2-5	TRBV7-9	CASSLAGSKETQYF
TRBJ1-1	TRBV29-1	CSVAGKNTEAFF
TRBJ1-1	TRBV30	CAWSSRGSTEAFF
TRBJ2-1	TRBV7-3	CASSLGQGGREQFF
TRBJ1-2	TRBV5-6	CASRPGTGLFYGYTF
TRBJ1-3	TRBV27	CASSQDRGGYTIYF
TRBJ1-2	TRBV10-2	CASSETYRPDRVYGYTF
TRBJ1-6	TRBV7-2	CASSLVGSLDGSPLHF
TRBJ1-1	TRBV5-4	CASSWTGVMNTEAFF
TRBJ2-1	TRBV27	CASTPLGSGLNEQFF
TRBJ2-7	TRBV5-4	CASSLTEQAHYEQYF